This T cell receptor beta chain is drawn from a study of blood T cell repertoires in COVID-19. Adults between roughly 18 and 100 years of age took part from 20 to 25 US areas. The recovered donors of Cohort 3 showed two negative PCRs, clearance, or symptom resolution. This CDR3 is 19 amino acids long. Germline CDR1 reads SQVTM; CDR2 reads ANQGSEA. Trimming cost V 1 base and J 1 base; bases outside gene matches: 14. Original analysis: For nucleated cells, counts were estimated from reference gene primer amplification. The assay was immunoSEQ multiplex PCR, and TCRdb's table has in-frame clones only and misses some. That table gives V, J and clone size, and the DNA gave D and trimming. Of around 170,000 clones in the sample, around 80% were seen once.

This clonotype was obtained from a middle-aged man who had recovered from COVID-19. Material: PBMCs or T cells enriched from blood (not recorded which). The chain links TRBV29-1 to TRBJ2-1; the match to TRBD2 covers 9 bases. CDR3 sequence: CSVEGLSAGGPHSYNEQFF. The DNA of the CDR3 is TGCAGCGTTGAAGGTCTCTCAGCGGGGGGCCCACATTCCTACAATGAGCAGTTCTTC.